The 6 T cell receptor beta chains listed next were all sequenced from one sample in a study of regulatory T cells in long-lasting Graves disease. Time point indicated: persistent/refractory GD, antithyroid drugs over 5 years with positive TRAb. Following extraction of RNA from PBMCs, that RNA was used to make the TCR library. Arm-PCR with iRepertoire HTBI primers amplified the CDR3 regions for these TCR beta libraries. TCRdb reanalysed the multiplex PCR reads using MiXCR and keeps one entry per CDR3 protein. The sample has about 470,000 distinct CDR3 sequences, about a fifth seen once. This specimen was peripheral blood mononuclear cells (PBMCs), taken when the disease was refractory, from a patient treated with antithyroid drugs. The source of these receptors is a female donor with Graves disease.

This clonotype has a count of ten or more. The chain couples TRBV15 to TRBJ2-5, with 10 nucleotides matching TRBD2. The CDR3 spans 14 residues. Germline trimming cut 1 base from V and 4 bases from J; bases unmatched to any gene: 0. From germline, CDR1 is LNHNV and CDR2 YYDKDF (reference sequence). The CDR3 loop is CATSRGLAGETQYF. The CDR3 DNA is TGTGCCACCAGCAGAGGACTAGCGGGAGAGACCCAGTACTTC. Supplemented by reference TRBV15 and TRBJ2-5, the full variable domain reads DAMVIQNPRYQVTQFGKPVTLSCSQTLNHNVMYWYQQKSSQAPKLLFHYYDKDFNNEADTPDNFQSRRPNTSFCFLDIRSPGLGDTAMYLCATSRGLAGETQYFGPGTRLLVL.

As concerns this clonotype: This may be a read error, as it is one base from a much larger clone. This CDR3 is missing its conserved last phenylalanine or tryptophan, likely due to a read error. This chain uses TRBV20-1 with TRBJ1-2; D is possibly TRBD1 (6 bases). The CDR3 is 18 amino acids. V lost 6 bases and J 1 base, leaving 27 bases between the germline ends. CDR1 is DFQATT, CDR2 SNEGSKA, per germline (reference sequence). CDR3 residues: CSAIDADLQGTVNYGYTL. The CDR3 nucleotides are TGCAGTGCCATAGACGCGGACTTACAGGGCACCGTTAACTATGGCTACACCCTC.

Many counts were recorded for this clonotype. The chain is built from TRBV11-2 and TRBJ1-4; D might be TRBD1 (6 bases). The CDR3 totals 15 residues. From germline, CDR1 is SGHAT and CDR2 FQNNGV. The V end lost 1 base, the J end lost 2 bases, and 8 bases lay between the germline ends. The CDR3 coding sequence is TGTGCCAGCAGCTTAGGACAGGCGACTAATGAAAAACTGTTTTTT. Its translation is CASSLGQATNEKLFF.

In regard to this clonotype: This may arise from a read error, as a much more abundant clone is one base away. The V and J genes are TRBV7-8 and TRBJ2-7; 7 positions match TRBD1. This CDR3 has 14 residues. Looked up from germline, CDR1 is SGHVS and CDR2 is FQNEAQ. The CDR3 region has the DNA TGTGCCGGCAGCCAAACGGGACAGATCTACGAGCAGTACTTC. Its protein product is CAGSQTGQIYEQYF.

Comments on this clonotype: This may arise from a read error, as a much more abundant clone is one base away. The chain is built from TRBV6-5 and TRBJ2-5; D is perhaps TRBD2 (6 bases). CDR1 and CDR2 from the germline V gene are MNHEY and SVGAGI. This CDR3 comprises 16 residues. The CDR3: CASSFAGRRSKETRYF. CDR3 DNA sequence: TGTGCCAGCAGTTTTGCGGGACGGCGGAGCAAAGAGACCCGGTACTTC.

Ten or more counts support this clonotype. This chain connects TRBV20-1 to TRBJ2-5; no reliable D call. Trimming pared 6 bases from V and 5 bases from J, leaving 10 bases between. In germline, CDR1 is DFQATT, CDR2 SNEGSKA (reference sequence). This CDR3 is 11 amino acids long. CDR3 sequence reads: CSAVPGETQYF. The CDR3 coding sequence is TGCAGTGCCGTACCTGGTGAGACCCAGTACTTC.